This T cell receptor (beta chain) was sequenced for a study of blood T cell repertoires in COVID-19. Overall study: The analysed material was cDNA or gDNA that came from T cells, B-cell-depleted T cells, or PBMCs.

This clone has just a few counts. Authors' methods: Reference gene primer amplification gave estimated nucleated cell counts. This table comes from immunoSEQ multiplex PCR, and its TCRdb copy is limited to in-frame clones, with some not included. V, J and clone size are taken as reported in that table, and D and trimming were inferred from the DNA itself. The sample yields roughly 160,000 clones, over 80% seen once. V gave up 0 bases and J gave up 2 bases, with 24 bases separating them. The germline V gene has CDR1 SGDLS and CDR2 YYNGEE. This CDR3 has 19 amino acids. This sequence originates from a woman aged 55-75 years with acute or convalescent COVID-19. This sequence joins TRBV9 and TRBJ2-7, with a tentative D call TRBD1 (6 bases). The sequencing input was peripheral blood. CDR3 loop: CASSVAADKPGAGAYEQYF. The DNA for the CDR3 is TGTGCCAGCAGCGTAGCGGCGGACAAGCCAGGAGCAGGGGCCTACGAGCAGTACTTC.